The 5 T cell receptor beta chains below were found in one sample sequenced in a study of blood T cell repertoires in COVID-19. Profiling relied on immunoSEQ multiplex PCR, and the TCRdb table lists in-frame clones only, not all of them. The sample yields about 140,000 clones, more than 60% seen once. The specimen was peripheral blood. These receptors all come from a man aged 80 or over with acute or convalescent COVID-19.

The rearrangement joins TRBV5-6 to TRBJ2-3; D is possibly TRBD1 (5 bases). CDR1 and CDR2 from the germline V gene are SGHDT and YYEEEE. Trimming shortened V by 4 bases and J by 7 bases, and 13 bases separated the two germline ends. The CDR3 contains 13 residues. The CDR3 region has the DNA TGTGCCAGCAGCCCGGAACCAGGGAATACGCAGTATTTT. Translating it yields CASSPEPGNTQYF.

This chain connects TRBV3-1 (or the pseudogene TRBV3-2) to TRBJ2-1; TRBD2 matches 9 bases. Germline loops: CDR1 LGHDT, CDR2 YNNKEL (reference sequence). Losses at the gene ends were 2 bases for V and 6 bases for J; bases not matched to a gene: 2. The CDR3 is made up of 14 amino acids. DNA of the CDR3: TGTGCCAGCAGCCAACTAGCGGGGCCCAATGAGCAGTTCTTC. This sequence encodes CASSQLAGPNEQFF.

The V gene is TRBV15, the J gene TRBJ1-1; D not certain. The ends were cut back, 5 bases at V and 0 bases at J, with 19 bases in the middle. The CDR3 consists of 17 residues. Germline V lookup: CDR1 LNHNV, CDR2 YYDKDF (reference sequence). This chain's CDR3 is CATSAEGLENMNTEAFF. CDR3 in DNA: TGTGCCACCAGCGCGGAGGGTTTAGAAAACATGAACACTGAAGCTTTCTTT.

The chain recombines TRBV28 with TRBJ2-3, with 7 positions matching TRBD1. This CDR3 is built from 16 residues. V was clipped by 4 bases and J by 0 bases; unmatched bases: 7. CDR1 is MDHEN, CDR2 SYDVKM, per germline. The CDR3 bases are TGTGCCAGCAGTTGGGACAGAGTTCCTAGCACAGATACGCAGTATTTT. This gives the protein CASSWDRVPSTDTQYF.

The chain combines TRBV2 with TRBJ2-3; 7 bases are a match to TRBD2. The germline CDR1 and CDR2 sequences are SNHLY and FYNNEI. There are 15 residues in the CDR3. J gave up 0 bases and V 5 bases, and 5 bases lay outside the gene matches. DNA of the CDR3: TGTGCCAGCAGTTTTAGCGGGCTCAGCACAGATACGCAGTATTTT. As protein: CASSFSGLSTDTQYF.